This entry concerns a single TCR beta chain. As yet, its antigen is unknown. The sample belongs to a study of T cell responses to AZD1222 COVID-19 vaccine. The table came from immunoSEQ multiplex PCR; TCRdb's copy has only in-frame clones and leaves some out. The top ten clones hold roughly 8% of a sample with about 200,000 clones, about 90% of them seen once. General observations from the study: Increases in Spike-specific TCR breadth and depth were seen after two AZD1222 doses. Regions left unmutated in variants are reportedly the target of nearly half of spike-specific TCRs.

This sequence originates from an adult in good health. Sequencing used peripheral blood, obtained on day 0 of AZD1222 vaccination.

The CDR3 coding sequence is TGTGCCAGCAGCTTAGCGGGGCCCTCCTACGAGCAGTACTTC. Translated, it gives CASSLAGPSYEQYF. The chain joins TRBV5-6 to TRBJ2-7; 7 bases are shared with TRBD2. The germline V gene encodes CDR1 SGHDT and CDR2 YYEEEE. The junction had 2 bases not matched to a gene; V was cut back by 2 bases and J by 0 bases. The CDR3 loop spans 14 amino acids. The full variable domain, completed using reference TRBV5-6 and TRBJ2-7, is DAGVTQSPTHLIKTRGQQVTLRCSPKSGHDTVSWYQQALGQGPQFIFQYYEEEERQRGNFPDRFSGHQFPNYSSELNVNALLLGDSALYLCASSLAGPSYEQYFGPGTRLTVT.